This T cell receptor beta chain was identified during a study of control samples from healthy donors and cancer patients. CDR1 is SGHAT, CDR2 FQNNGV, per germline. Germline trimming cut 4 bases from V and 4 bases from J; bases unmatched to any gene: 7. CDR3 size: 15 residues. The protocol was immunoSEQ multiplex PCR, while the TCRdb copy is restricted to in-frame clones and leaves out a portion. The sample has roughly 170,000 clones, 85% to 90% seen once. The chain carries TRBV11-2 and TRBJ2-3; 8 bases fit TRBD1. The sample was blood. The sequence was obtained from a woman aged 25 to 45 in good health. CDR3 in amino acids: CASSYGQGPADTQYF. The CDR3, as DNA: TGTGCCAGCAGCTACGGACAGGGCCCCGCAGATACGCAGTATTTT.